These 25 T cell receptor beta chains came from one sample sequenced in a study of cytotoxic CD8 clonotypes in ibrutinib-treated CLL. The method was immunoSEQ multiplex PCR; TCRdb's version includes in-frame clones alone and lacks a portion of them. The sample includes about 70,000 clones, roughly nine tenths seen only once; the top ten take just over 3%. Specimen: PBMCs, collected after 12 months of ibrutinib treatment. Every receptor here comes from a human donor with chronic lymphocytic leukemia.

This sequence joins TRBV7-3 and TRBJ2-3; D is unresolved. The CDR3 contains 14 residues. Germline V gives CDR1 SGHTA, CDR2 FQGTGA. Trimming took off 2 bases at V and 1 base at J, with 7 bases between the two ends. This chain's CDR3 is CASSLGPRTDTQYF. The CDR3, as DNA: TGTGCCAGCAGCTTAGGGCCGCGCACAGATACGCAGTATTTT. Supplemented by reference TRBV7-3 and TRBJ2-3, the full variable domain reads GAGVSQTPSNKVTEKGKYVELRCDPISGHTALYWYRQSLGQGPEFLIYFQGTGAADDSGLPNDRFFAVRPEGSVSTLKIQRTERGDSAVYLCASSLGPRTDTQYFGPGTRLTVL.

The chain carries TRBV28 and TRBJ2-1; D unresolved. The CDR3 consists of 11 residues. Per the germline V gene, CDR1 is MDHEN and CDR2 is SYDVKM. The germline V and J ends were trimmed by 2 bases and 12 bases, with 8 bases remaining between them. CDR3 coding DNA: TGTGCCAGCAGTTTACCCCGTAGGCAGTTCTTC. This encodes CASSLPRRQFF.

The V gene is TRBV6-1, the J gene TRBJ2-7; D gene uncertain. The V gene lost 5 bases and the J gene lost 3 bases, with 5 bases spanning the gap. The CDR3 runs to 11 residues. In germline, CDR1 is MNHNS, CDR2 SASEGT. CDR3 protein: CASSIYYEQYF. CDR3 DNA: TGTGCCAGCAGTATATACTACGAGCAGTACTTC.

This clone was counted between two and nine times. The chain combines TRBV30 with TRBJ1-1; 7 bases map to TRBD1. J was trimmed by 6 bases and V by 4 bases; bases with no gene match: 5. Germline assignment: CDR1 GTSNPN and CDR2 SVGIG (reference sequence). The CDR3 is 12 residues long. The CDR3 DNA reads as TGTGCCTGGATATCAGGGGGATCTGAAGCTTTCTTT. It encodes CAWISGGSEAFF.

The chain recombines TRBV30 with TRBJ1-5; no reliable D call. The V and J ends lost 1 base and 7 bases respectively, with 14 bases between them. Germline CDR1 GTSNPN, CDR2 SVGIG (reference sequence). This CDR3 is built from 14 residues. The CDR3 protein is CAWSEGRLGQPQHF. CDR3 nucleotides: TGTGCCTGGAGTGAGGGCAGGCTCGGCCAGCCCCAGCATTTT.

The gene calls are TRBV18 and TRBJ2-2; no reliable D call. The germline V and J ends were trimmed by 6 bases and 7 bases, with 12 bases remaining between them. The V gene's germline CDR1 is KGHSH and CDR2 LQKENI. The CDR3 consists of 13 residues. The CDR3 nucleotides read TGTGCCAGCTCGGTCCATTCGGACGGGGAGCTGTTTTTT. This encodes CASSVHSDGELFF. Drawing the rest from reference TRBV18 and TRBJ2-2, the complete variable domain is NAGVMQNPRHLVRRRGQEARLRCSPMKGHSHVYWYRQLPEEGLKFMVYLQKENIIDESGMPKERFSAEFPKEGPSILRIQQVVRGDSAAYFCASSVHSDGELFFGEGSRLTVL.

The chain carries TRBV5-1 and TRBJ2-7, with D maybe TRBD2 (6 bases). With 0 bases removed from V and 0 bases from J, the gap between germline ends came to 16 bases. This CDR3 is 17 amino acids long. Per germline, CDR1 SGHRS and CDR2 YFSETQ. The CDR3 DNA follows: TGCGCCAGCAGCTTGGCCGTGGCTAGCGACATCTCCTACGAGCAGTACTTC. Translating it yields CASSLAVASDISYEQYF.

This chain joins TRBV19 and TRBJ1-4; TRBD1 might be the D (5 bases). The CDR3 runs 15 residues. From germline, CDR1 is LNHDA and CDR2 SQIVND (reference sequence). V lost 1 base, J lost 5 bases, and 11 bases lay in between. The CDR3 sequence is CASSIGWQGNEKLFF. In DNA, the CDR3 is TGTGCCAGTAGTATAGGGTGGCAGGGCAATGAAAAACTGTTTTTT. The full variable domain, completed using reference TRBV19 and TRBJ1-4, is DGGITQSPKYLFRKEGQNVTLSCEQNLNHDAMYWYRQDPGQGLRLIYYSQIVNDFQKGDIAEGYSVSREKKESFPLTVTSAQKNPTAFYLCASSIGWQGNEKLFFGSGTQLSVL.

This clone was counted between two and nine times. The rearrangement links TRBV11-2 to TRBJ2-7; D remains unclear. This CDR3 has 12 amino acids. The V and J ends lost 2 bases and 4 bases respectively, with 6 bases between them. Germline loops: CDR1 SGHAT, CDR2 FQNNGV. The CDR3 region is CASSLHSYEQYF. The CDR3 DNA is TGTGCCAGCAGCTTACATTCATACGAGCAGTACTTC.

CDR3 sequence reads: CASSRNRDGYTF. CDR3 DNA sequence: TGTGCCAGCAGCAGAAACAGGGACGGCTACACCTTC. The genes are TRBV11-2 and TRBJ1-2, with D possibly being TRBD1 (6 bases). The CDR3 sequence is 12 residues long. Looked up from germline, CDR1 is SGHAT and CDR2 is FQNNGV. Trimming shortened V by 5 bases and J by 8 bases, and 12 bases separated the two germline ends.

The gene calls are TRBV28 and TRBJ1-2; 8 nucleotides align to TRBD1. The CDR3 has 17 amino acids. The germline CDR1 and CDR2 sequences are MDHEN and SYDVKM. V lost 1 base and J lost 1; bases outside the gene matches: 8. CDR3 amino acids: CASSLSSPGQGNYGYTF. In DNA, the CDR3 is TGTGCCAGCAGTTTATCTTCCCCTGGACAGGGTAACTATGGCTACACCTTC.

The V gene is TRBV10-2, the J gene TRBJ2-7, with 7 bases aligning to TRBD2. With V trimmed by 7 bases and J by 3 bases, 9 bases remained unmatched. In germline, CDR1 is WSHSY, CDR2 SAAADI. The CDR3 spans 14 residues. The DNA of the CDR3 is TGCGCCAGCAAAGGGGCGGGAGTACTCTACGAGCAGTACTTC. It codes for CASKGAGVLYEQYF.

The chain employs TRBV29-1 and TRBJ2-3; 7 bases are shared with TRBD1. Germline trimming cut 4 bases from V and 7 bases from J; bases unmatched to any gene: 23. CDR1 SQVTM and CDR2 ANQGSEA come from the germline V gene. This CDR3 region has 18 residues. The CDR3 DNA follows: TGCAGCGTTGCGACAGGGCTAGCTTGGGACCCCAGTCCTAATACGCAGTATTTT. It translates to CSVATGLAWDPSPNTQYF.

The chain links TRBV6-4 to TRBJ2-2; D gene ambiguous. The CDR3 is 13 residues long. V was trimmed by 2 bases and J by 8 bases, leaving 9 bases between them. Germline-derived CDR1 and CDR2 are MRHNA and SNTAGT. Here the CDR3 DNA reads TGTGCCAGCAGTGACCTGGGTCGGGGGGAGCTGTTTTTT. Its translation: CASSDLGRGELFF.

This CDR3 is CAIREGPTNEKLFF. CDR3 nucleotides: TGTGCCATCAGGGAGGGGCCAACTAATGAAAAACTGTTTTTT. This chain uses TRBV10-3 with TRBJ1-4; maybe TRBD1 (5 bases). Germline CDR1 and CDR2: ENHRY and SYGVKD. The length of the CDR3 is 14 residues. Trimming took 6 bases from V and 0 from J, leaving 8 bases between them.

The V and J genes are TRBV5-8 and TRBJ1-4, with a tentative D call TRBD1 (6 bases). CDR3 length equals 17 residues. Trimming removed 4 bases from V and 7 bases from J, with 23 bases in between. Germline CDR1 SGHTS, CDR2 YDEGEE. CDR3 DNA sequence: TGTGCCAGCAGCCCGGACTGGGGGCCCAAATTGGGTGAAAAACTGTTTTTT. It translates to CASSPDWGPKLGEKLFF.

The CDR3 here is CASSFENSPKGGLFWKQETQYF. The DNA of the CDR3 is TGTGCCAGCAGTTTTGAGAACTCACCGAAGGGGGGGCTCTTCTGGAAGCAAGAGACCCAGTACTTC. V and J are TRBV28 and TRBJ2-5, with a tentative D call TRBD2 (7 bases). Germline values: CDR1 MDHEN, CDR2 SYDVKM. The CDR3 totals 22 residues. Trimming removed 3 bases from V and 2 bases from J, with 34 bases in between.

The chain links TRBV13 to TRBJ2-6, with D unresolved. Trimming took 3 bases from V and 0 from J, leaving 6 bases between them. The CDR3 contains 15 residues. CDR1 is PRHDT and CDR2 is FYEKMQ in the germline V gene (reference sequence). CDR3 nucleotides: TGTGCCAGCAGCTTTAGACACTCTGGGGCCAACGTCCTGACTTTC. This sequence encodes CASSFRHSGANVLTF.

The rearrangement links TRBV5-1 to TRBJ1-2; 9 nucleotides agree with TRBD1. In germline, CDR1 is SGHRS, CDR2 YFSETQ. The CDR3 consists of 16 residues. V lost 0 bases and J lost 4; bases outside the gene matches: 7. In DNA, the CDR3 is TGCGCCAGCAGCTTGGCCGGACCGGGACAGGGCTATGGCTACACCTTC. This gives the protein CASSLAGPGQGYGYTF.

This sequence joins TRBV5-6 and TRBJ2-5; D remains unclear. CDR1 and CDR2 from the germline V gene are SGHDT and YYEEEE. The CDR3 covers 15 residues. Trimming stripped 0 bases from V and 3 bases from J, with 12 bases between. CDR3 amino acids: CASSLGWASKETQYF. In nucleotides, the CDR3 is TGTGCCAGCAGCTTGGGTTGGGCAAGTAAAGAGACCCAGTACTTC.

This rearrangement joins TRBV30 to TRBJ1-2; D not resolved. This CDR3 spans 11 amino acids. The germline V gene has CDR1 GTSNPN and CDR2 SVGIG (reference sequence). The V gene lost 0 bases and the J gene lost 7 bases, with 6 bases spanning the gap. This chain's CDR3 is CAWSVGSGYTF. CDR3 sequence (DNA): TGTGCCTGGAGTGTAGGGAGTGGCTACACCTTC.

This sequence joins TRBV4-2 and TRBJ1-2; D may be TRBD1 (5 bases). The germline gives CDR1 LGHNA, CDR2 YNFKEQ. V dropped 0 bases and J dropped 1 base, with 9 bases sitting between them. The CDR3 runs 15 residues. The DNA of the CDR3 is TGTGCCAGCAGCCAAGATTTGGGGGTTAACTATGGCTACACCTTC. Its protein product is CASSQDLGVNYGYTF.

CDR3 nucleotides: TGTGCCAGCAGTTACTCGGGGTTAGTTGCCTACAATGAGCAGTTCTTC. Protein sequence: CASSYSGLVAYNEQFF. The chain links TRBV6-5 to TRBJ2-1, with D unresolved. Germline CDR1 and CDR2: MNHEY and SVGAGI. This CDR3 comprises 16 residues. V was shortened by 0 bases and J by 2 bases, with 11 bases between the two germline ends.

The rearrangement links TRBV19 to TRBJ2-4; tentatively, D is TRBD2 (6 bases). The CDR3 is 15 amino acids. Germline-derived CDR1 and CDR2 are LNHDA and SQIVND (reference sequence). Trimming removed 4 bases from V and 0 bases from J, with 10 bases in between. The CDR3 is CASSNPGGAKNIQYF. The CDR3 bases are TGTGCCAGTAGTAACCCCGGGGGAGCCAAAAACATTCAGTACTTC. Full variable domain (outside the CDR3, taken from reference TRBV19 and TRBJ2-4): DGGITQSPKYLFRKEGQNVTLSCEQNLNHDAMYWYRQDPGQGLRLIYYSQIVNDFQKGDIAEGYSVSREKKESFPLTVTSAQKNPTAFYLCASSNPGGAKNIQYFGAGTRLSVL.

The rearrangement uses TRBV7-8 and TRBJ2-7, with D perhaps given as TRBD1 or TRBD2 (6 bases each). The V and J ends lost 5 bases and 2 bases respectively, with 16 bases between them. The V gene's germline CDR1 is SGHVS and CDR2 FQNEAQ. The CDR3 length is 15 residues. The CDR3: CASSPNTRGPYEQYF. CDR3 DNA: TGTGCCAGCAGCCCAAACACCCGGGGGCCCTACGAGCAGTACTTC.